This entry lists 21 T cell receptor beta chains sequenced from one sample in a study of molecular identifiers for immune sequencing clone quantification. TCRdb re-called the PCR reads through MiXCR, storing one row per CDR3 protein. The sample records 45,000 to 55,000 distinct CDR3 sequences, just over 35% being singletons. Sequenced: naive CD8+ T cells from blood, with Jurkat cell RNA spiked in. Subset denoted: FACS-sorted CD8+CD4-CCR7+CD45RA+ naive T cells. The receptors come from a human donor in good health. Some libraries in this study had Jurkat cell RNA spiked in.

The sample holds many counts of this clonotype. This sequence joins TRBV19 and TRBJ2-7, with 7 bases aligning to TRBD2. Trimming removed 5 bases from V and 3 bases from J; junction bases left unmatched: 4. CDR1 and CDR2 (germline): LNHDA, SQIVND (reference sequence). The CDR3 contains 13 residues. The DNA for the CDR3 is TGTGCCAGTAGTCTGGGAGGGGACTACGAGCAGTACTTC. Its protein is CASSLGGDYEQYF. Complete variable domain (other parts from reference TRBV19 and TRBJ2-7): DGGITQSPKYLFRKEGQNVTLSCEQNLNHDAMYWYRQDPGQGLRLIYYSQIVNDFQKGDIAEGYSVSREKKESFPLTVTSAQKNPTAFYLCASSLGGDYEQYFGPGTRLTVT.

Comments on this clonotype: One end of the junction is discordant with germline, which a read error may explain. The CDR3 is CASIDREGQPQQF. In nucleotides, the CDR3 is TGTGCCAGCATCGACAGGGAGGGTCAGCCCCAGCAATTT. This sequence joins TRBV6-2 or TRBV6-3 and TRBJ1-5, with TRBD1 matching over 7 bases. Per germline, CDR1 MNHEY and CDR2 SVGEGT. This CDR3 contains 13 residues.

This clonotype was picked up a small number of times. The chain has TRBV27 and TRBJ2-7, with D possibly matching TRBD1 (6 bases). V shed 1 base and J shed 5 bases, with 9 bases lying between them. CDR1 and CDR2 from the germline V gene are MNHEY and SMNVEV (reference sequence). The CDR3 loop spans 13 amino acids. In nucleotides, the CDR3 is TGTGCCAGCAGTTTATTGGGGGCAGACGAGCAGTACTTC. The encoded protein is CASSLLGADEQYF.

This clonotype has more than one count but fewer than ten. J is TRBJ2-3 and V is TRBV28, with TRBD2 as a possible D gene (6 bases). The length of the CDR3 is 15 residues. The V gene lost 5 bases and the J gene lost 9 bases, with 21 bases spanning the gap. The germline V gene encodes CDR1 MDHEN and CDR2 SYDVKM. CDR3 bases: TGTGCCAGCAGTCTCCGGACTACTCGCAGGGACACGCAGTATTTT. Encoded protein: CASSLRTTRRDTQYF.

The chain combines TRBV24-1 with TRBJ2-5; D is possibly TRBD1 or TRBD2 (6 bases each). Germline V CDR1 and CDR2: KGHDR, SFDVKD. Trimming took 3 bases from V and 2 from J, leaving 12 bases between them. The length of the CDR3 is 15 residues. CDR3 bases: TGTGCCACCAGTGATCAACCGGGGGCTCAAGAGACCCAGTACTTC. It specifies CATSDQPGAQETQYF.

The sample holds many counts of this clonotype. V gene TRBV7-2 combines with J gene TRBJ2-1, with 12 bases fitting TRBD2. The CDR3 sequence is 15 residues long. The trim removed 1 base at V and 8 bases at J, leaving 3 bases unmatched. Germline CDR1 SGHTA, CDR2 FQGNSA. CDR3 in DNA: TGTGCCAGCAGCTTAGGACTAGCGGGAGAATATGAGCAGTTCTTC. Residues: CASSLGLAGEYEQFF. The full variable domain, with the rest looked up from reference TRBV7-2 and TRBJ2-1, is GAGVSQSPSNKVTEKGKDVELRCDPISGHTALYWYRQSLGQGLEFLIYFQGNSAPDKSGLPSDRFSAERTGGSVSTLTIQRTQQEDSAVYLCASSLGLAGEYEQFFGPGTRLTVL.

This clonotype was recorded a few times. The rearrangement joins TRBV7-2 to TRBJ2-2, with 16 bases aligning to TRBD2. V dropped 7 bases and J dropped 4; count of bases not matched to a gene: 15. The CDR3 is 20 residues long. Germline V CDR1 and CDR2: SGHTA, FQGNSA. CDR3 sequence: CASNKEPGLAGGPFTGELFF. The CDR3 nucleotides are TGTGCCAGCAACAAAGAACCGGGACTAGCGGGAGGGCCGTTCACCGGGGAGCTGTTTTTT. The entire variable domain, with the rest obtained from reference TRBV7-2 and TRBJ2-2, is as follows: GAGVSQSPSNKVTEKGKDVELRCDPISGHTALYWYRQSLGQGLEFLIYFQGNSAPDKSGLPSDRFSAERTGGSVSTLTIQRTQQEDSAVYLCASNKEPGLAGGPFTGELFFGEGSRLTVL.

The V gene is TRBV6-2 or TRBV6-3, the J gene TRBJ2-1, with 10 bases aligning to TRBD2. V was clipped by 11 bases and J by 3 bases; unmatched bases: 10. Germline V gene lookup returns CDR1 MNHEY and CDR2 SVGEGT. The CDR3 extends over 15 amino acids. In DNA, the CDR3 is TGTGCCGGCACCCTGACTAGCGGGTTCTACAATGAGCAGTTCTTC. Its protein product is CAGTLTSGFYNEQFF.

This clonotype was detected once. This sequence may be a read error, since a much larger clone differs from it by one base. This rearrangement joins TRBV12-3 or TRBV12-4 to TRBJ1-2; D is unresolved. The ends were cut back, 7 bases at V and 2 bases at J, with 17 bases in the middle. The CDR3 contains 15 residues. The chain's CDR3 is CASNPRRAGNYGYTF. In DNA, the CDR3 is TGTGCCAGCAATCCTCGCCGAGCGGGGAACTATGGCTACACCTTC.

V usage is TRBV19 and J usage is TRBJ2-3; D unclear. The germline V gene encodes CDR1 LNHDA and CDR2 SQIVND (reference sequence). With 3 bases removed from V and 7 bases from J, the gap between germline ends came to 20 bases. The CDR3 length is 16 residues. CDR3 DNA: TGTGCCAGTAGTATTCTCCCCGGCCCTGATCGATATACGCAGTATTTT. Its protein product is CASSILPGPDRYTQYF.

There are many counts of this clonotype. For the CDR3, the DNA is TGTGCCAGCAGCCACCGGGACATCGTCCAGTACTTC. Residues: CASSHRDIVQYF. This rearrangement joins TRBV7-9 to TRBJ2-4; possible D gene TRBD1, 6 bases. From germline, CDR1 is SEHNR and CDR2 FQNEAQ (reference sequence). V lost 5 bases and J 13 bases, leaving 15 bases between the germline ends. The CDR3 is 12 amino acids.

With respect to this clonotype: At one boundary the junction diverges from the germline segment, which might be a read error. CDR3 amino acids: CACSIFGSGDQPQHF. In nucleotides, the CDR3 is TGTGCCTGTAGTATTTTTGGGTCGGGGGACCAGCCCCAGCATTTT. This rearrangement joins TRBV19 to TRBJ1-5, with D perhaps TRBD1 (5 bases). The CDR3 loop spans 15 amino acids. In germline, CDR1 is LNHDA, CDR2 SQIVND (reference sequence).

Regarding this clonotype: Possible read error: a much larger clone is one base away. The genes are TRBV5-1 and TRBJ2-6; D might be TRBD1 (6 bases). This CDR3 is 15 amino acids long. V was trimmed by 6 bases and J by 4 bases, leaving 14 bases between them. CDR1 and CDR2 from the germline V gene are SGHRS and YFSETQ. This chain's CDR3 is CASTAGESGANVLTF. In DNA form, the CDR3 reads TGCGCCAGCACGGCAGGGGAATCGGGGGCCAACGTCCTGACTTTC.

V gene TRBV5-6 combines with J gene TRBJ2-7; 8 nucleotides line up with TRBD2. The CDR3 is made up of 14 amino acids. Trimming removed 4 bases from V and 4 bases from J; junction bases left unmatched: 7. Germline CDR1 is SGHDT and CDR2 is YYEEEE. The CDR3 nucleotides are TGTGCCAGCAGCATGGTGACTAGCGTATACGAGCAGTACTTC. Its protein is CASSMVTSVYEQYF.

This clonotype was seen a handful of times. The V and J genes are TRBV11-2 and TRBJ2-5, with 8 bases that match TRBD2. Germline trimming cut 2 bases from V and 5 bases from J; bases unmatched to any gene: 19. The CDR3 runs to 19 residues. Per the germline V gene, CDR1 is SGHAT and CDR2 is FQNNGV. CDR3 sequence reads: CASSLPPGAGGPIMETQYF. CDR3 coding DNA: TGTGCCAGCAGCTTACCCCCGGGGGCGGGGGGACCCATTATGGAGACCCAGTACTTC. Looking up the rest from reference TRBV11-2 and TRBJ2-5 gives the full variable domain: EAGVAQSPRYKIIEKRQSVAFWCNPISGHATLYWYQQILGQGPKLLIQFQNNGVVDDSQLPKDRFSAERLKGVDSTLKIQPAKLEDSAVYLCASSLPPGAGGPIMETQYFGPGTRLLVL.

The chain carries TRBV7-8 and TRBJ2-7; 11 bases agree with TRBD2. The CDR3 runs 16 residues. CDR1 is SGHVS, CDR2 FQNEAQ, per germline. V lost 4 bases to trimming and J lost 3 bases; unmatched junction nucleotides: 8. The CDR3 DNA follows: TGTGCCAGCAGCTCTAGACTAGCGGGACTATTCTACGAGCAGTACTTC. This encodes CASSSRLAGLFYEQYF.

This clonotype was counted many times. The chain couples TRBV28 to TRBJ2-7; D is perhaps TRBD1 (6 bases). The V end lost 6 bases, the J end lost 0 bases, and 18 bases lay between the germline ends. The CDR3 contains 16 residues. Germline assignment: CDR1 MDHEN and CDR2 SYDVKM. CDR3 bases: TGTGCCAGCAGACCGGCTGGGGGCCATGACTCCTACGAGCAGTACTTC. This translates into CASRPAGGHDSYEQYF. Filled out from reference TRBV28 and TRBJ2-7, the complete variable domain reads DVKVTQSSRYLVKRTGEKVFLECVQDMDHENMFWYRQDPGLGLRLIYFSYDVKMKEKGDIPEGYSVSREKKERFSLILESASTNQTSMYLCASRPAGGHDSYEQYFGPGTRLTVT.

This clonotype was recorded a few times. This chain connects TRBV2 to TRBJ2-7; D gene ambiguous. The CDR3 extends over 14 amino acids. CDR1 is SNHLY and CDR2 is FYNNEI in the germline V gene. The V and J ends lost 3 bases and 5 bases respectively, with 14 bases between them. The CDR3, as DNA: TGTGCCAGCAGTGAGTGGGGTCTTAAGGACGAGCAGTACTTC. Its translation: CASSEWGLKDEQYF.

Concerning this clonotype itself: Being one base from a much bigger clone, this may be a read error. This chain uses TRBV4-3 with TRBJ2-5; 9 nucleotides match TRBD2. The germline V gene has CDR1 LGHNA and CDR2 YSLEER. CDR3 length equals 19 residues. Here the CDR3 reads CASRQVPLPRSGSGETQYF. As DNA, the CDR3 is TGCGCCAGCCGCCAAGTGCCCTTACCCCGTAGCGGGAGCGGAGAGACCCAGTACTTC.

In the case of this clonotype: The CDR3 end shows no conserved phenylalanine or tryptophan, and so a read error is likely. This sequence joins TRBV7-2 and TRBJ2-7; 13 nucleotides match TRBD2. The CDR3 is made up of 16 amino acids. Trimming cost V 5 bases and J 3 bases; bases outside gene matches: 7. Per germline, CDR1 SGHTA and CDR2 FQGNSA. The chain's CDR3 is CASSPPGLAGLYEQYI. In DNA, the CDR3 is TGTGCCAGCAGCCCCCCGGGACTAGCGGGACTCTACGAGCAGTACATC.

A remark on this clonotype: Just one base apart from a much larger clone, this may be a read error. V gene TRBV28 combines with J gene TRBJ2-7, with 7 bases that match TRBD1. There are 13 residues in the CDR3. Germline CDR1 is MDHEN and CDR2 is SYDVKM. CDR3 sequence: CACSLSRGYEQYF. CDR3 sequence (DNA): TGTGCCTGCAGTTTATCCAGGGGGTACGAGCAGTACTTC.